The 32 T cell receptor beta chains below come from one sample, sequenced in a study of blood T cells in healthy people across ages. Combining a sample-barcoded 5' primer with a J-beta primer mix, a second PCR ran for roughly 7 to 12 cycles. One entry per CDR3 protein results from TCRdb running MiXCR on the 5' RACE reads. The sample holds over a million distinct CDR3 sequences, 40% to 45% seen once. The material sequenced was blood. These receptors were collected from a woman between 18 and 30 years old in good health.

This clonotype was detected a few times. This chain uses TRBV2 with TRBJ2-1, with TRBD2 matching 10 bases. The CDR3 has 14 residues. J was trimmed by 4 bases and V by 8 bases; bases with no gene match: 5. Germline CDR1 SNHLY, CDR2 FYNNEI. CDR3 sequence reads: CASRASGGYNEQFF. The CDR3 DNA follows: TGTGCCAGCCGTGCTAGCGGGGGTTACAATGAGCAGTTCTTC.

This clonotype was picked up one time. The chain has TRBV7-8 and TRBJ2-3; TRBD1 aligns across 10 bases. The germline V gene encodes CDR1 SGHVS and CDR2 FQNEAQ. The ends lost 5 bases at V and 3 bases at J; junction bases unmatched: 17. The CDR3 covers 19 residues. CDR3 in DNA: TGTGCCAGCAGCGTGTTGGGGACAGGGGCCTTCCCGGGAACAGATACGCAGTATTTT. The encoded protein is CASSVLGTGAFPGTDTQYF.

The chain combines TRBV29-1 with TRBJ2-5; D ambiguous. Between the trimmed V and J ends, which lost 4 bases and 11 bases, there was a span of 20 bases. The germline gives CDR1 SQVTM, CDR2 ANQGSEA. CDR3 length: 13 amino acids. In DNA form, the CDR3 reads TGCAGCGTTGCTGGTCGGCAGACACTTGAGCAGTACTTC. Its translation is CSVAGRQTLEQYF.

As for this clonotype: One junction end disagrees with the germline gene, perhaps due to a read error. The CDR3 DNA sequence: TGTGTCAGCAGAAAACAGGGGGCGGTCACTGAAGCTTTCTTT. Encoded protein: CVSRKQGAVTEAFF. This chain uses TRBV14 with TRBJ1-1, with 9 bases lining up with TRBD1. This CDR3 is built from 14 residues. CDR1 and CDR2 (germline): SGHDN, FVKESK.

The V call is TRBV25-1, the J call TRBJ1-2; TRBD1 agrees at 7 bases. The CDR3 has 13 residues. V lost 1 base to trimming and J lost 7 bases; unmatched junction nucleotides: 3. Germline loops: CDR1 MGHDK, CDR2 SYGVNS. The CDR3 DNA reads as TGTGCCAGCAGTGAATCCCCAGGGGGTGGCTACACCTTC. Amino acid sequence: CASSESPGGGYTF.

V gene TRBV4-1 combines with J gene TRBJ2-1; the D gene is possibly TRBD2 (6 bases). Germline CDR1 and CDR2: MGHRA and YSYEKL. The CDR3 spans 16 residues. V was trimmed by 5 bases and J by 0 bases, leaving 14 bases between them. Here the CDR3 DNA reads TGCGCCAGCAGCACCCGTGTCGGGAGCTCCTACAATGAGCAGTTCTTC. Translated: CASSTRVGSSYNEQFF.

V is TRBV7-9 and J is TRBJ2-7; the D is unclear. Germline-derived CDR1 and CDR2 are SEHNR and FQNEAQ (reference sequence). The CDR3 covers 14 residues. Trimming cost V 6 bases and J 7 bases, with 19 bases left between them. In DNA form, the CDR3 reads TGTGCCAGCAGAATAAAGGGTTCCTACAATGAGCAGTACTTC. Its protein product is CASRIKGSYNEQYF.

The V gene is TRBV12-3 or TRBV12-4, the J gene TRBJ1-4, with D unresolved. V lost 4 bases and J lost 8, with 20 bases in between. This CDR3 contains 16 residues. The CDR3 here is CASSSDLGVGGEKLFF. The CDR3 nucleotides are TGTGCCAGCAGTTCAGATCTCGGGGTAGGAGGCGAAAAACTGTTTTTT.

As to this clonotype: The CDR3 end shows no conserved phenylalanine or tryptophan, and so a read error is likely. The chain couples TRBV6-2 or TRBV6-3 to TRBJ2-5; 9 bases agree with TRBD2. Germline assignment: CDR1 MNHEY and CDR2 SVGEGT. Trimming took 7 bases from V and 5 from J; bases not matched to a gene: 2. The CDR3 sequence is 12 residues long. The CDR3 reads CASNGLAETQYL. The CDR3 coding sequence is TGTGCCAGCAACGGACTAGCGGAGACCCAGTACTTA.

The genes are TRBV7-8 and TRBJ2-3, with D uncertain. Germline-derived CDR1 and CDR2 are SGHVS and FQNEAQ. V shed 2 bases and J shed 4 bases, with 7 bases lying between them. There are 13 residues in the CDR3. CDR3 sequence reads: CASSLTDSDTQYF. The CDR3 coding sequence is TGTGCCAGCAGCTTAACAGACTCAGATACGCAGTATTTT.

The CDR3 loop reads CSARHHSGLADTGELFF. The CDR3 nucleotides read TGCAGTGCTAGACACCATTCGGGACTAGCCGATACTGGGGAGCTGTTTTTT. The rearrangement uses TRBV20-1 and TRBJ2-2, with 9 bases identical to TRBD2. V shed 2 bases, J shed 8 bases, and the junction held 15 bases outside the gene matches. The CDR3 spans 17 residues. Germline V gives CDR1 DFQATT, CDR2 SNEGSKA (reference sequence).

The CDR3 is CASSLVETNEQYF. The CDR3 DNA reads TGCGCCAGCAGCTTGGTGGAGACCAATGAGCAGTACTTC. V and J are TRBV5-1 and TRBJ2-7, with D hard to call. This CDR3 has 13 residues. Germline V CDR1 and CDR2: SGHRS, YFSETQ. Trimming left V 0 bases short and J 7 bases short, with 11 bases between.

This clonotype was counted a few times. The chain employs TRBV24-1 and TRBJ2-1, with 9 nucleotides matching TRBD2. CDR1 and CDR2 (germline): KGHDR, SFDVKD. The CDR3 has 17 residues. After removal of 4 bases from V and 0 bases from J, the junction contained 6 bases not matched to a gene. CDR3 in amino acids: CATSDQGLANSYNEQFF. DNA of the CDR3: TGTGCCACCAGTGACCAGGGACTAGCCAACTCCTACAATGAGCAGTTCTTC.

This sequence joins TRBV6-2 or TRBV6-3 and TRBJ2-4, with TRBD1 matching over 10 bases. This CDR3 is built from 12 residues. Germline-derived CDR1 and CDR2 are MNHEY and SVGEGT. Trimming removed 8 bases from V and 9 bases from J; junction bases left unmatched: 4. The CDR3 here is CASRDRGIIQYF. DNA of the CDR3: TGTGCCAGCCGGGACAGGGGCATCATTCAGTACTTC.

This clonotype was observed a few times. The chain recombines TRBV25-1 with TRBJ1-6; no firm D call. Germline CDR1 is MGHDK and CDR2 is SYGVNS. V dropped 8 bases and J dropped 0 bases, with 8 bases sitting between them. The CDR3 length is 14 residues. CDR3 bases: TGTGCCAGCGGCTTTAGCTCCTATAATTCACCCCTCCACTTT. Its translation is CASGFSSYNSPLHF.

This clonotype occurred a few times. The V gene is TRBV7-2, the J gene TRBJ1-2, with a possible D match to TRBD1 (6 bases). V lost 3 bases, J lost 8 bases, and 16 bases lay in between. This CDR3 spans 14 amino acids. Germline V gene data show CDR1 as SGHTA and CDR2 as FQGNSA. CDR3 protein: CASSLGPRGSGYTF. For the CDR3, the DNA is TGTGCCAGCAGCTTGGGCCCCAGGGGAAGCGGCTACACCTTC. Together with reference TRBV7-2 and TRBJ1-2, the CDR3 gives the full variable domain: GAGVSQSPSNKVTEKGKDVELRCDPISGHTALYWYRQSLGQGLEFLIYFQGNSAPDKSGLPSDRFSAERTGGSVSTLTIQRTQQEDSAVYLCASSLGPRGSGYTFGSGTRLTVV.

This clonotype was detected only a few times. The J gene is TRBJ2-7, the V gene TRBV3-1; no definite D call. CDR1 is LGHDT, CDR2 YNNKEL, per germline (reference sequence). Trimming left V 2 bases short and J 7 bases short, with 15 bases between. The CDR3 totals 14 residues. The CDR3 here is CASSQQASRYEQYF. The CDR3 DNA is TGTGCCAGCAGCCAACAGGCTTCTAGGTATGAGCAGTACTTC.

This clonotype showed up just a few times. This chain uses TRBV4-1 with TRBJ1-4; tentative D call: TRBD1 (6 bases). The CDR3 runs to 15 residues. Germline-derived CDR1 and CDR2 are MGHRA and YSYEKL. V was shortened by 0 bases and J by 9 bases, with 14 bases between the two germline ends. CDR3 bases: TGCGCCAGCAGCCAAGAATCAGGGACATTGCAAAAACTGTTTTTT. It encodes CASSQESGTLQKLFF.

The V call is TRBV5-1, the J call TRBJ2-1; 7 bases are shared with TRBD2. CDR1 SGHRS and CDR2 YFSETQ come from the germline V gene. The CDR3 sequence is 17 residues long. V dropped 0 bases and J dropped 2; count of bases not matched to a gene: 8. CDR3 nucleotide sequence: TGCGCCAGCAGCTTGGCGGGGTTAGCGGGCCCCTACAATGAGCAGTTCTTC. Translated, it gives CASSLAGLAGPYNEQFF.

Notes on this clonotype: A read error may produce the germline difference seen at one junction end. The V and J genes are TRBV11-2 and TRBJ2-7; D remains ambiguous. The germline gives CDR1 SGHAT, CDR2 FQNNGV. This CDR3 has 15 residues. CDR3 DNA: TGTGCCAGCAGATTAGGTTGGGGTCTCATTTACGAGCAGTACTTC. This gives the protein CASRLGWGLIYEQYF.

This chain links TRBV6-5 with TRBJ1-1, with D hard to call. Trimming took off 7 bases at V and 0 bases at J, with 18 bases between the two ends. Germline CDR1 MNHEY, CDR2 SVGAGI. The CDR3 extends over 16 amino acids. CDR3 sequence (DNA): TGTGCCAGCACCACCCGAGGCACAGCCCTGAACACTGAAGCTTTCTTT. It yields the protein CASTTRGTALNTEAFF.

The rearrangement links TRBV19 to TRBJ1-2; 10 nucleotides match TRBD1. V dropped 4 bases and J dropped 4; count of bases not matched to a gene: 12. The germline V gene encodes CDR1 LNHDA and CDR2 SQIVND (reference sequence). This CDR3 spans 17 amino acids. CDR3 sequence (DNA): TGTGCCAGTAGTACCCGACAGGGGGCAAGGAGGAGCTATGGCTACACCTTC. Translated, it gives CASSTRQGARRSYGYTF.

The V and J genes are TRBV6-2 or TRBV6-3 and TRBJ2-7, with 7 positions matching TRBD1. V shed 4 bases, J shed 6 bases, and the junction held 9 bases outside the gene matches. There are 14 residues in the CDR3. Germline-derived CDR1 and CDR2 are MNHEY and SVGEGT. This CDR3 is CASSLNRGNGEQYF. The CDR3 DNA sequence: TGTGCCAGCAGTTTGAACAGGGGAAATGGCGAGCAGTACTTC.

The CDR3 DNA sequence: TGTGCCAGCGCCCAGACCCAGGGCTCCTACGAGCAGTACTTC. Its protein is CASAQTQGSYEQYF. The chain uses TRBV13 and TRBJ2-4, with D possibly TRBD1 on 5 matching bases. The end of the DNA fits TRBJ2-7 better, so the J call may be wrong. Germline lookup yields CDR1 PRHDT and CDR2 FYEKMQ (reference sequence). This CDR3 has 14 amino acids.

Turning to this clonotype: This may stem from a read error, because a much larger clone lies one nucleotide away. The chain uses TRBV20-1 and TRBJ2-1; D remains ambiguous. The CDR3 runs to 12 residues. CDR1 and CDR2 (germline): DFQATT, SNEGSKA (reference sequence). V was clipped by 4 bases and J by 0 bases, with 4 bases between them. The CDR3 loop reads CSATPSYNEQFF. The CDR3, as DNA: TGCAGTGCTACACCCTCCTACAATGAGCAGTTCTTC.

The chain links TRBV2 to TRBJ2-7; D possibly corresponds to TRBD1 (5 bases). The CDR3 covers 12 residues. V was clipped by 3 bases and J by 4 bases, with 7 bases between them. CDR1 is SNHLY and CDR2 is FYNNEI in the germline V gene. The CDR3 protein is CASSDDRYEQYF. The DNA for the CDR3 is TGTGCCAGCAGTGACGACAGATACGAGCAGTACTTC.

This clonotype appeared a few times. CDR3 bases: TGCAGTGCACGAGACACGGGCCTTAATTCACCCCTCCACTTT. Translation gives CSARDTGLNSPLHF. The rearrangement uses TRBV20-1 and TRBJ1-6; no reliable D call. V dropped 6 bases and J dropped 6 bases, with 15 bases sitting between them. Germline V gene lookup returns CDR1 DFQATT and CDR2 SNEGSKA (reference sequence). This CDR3 region has 14 residues.

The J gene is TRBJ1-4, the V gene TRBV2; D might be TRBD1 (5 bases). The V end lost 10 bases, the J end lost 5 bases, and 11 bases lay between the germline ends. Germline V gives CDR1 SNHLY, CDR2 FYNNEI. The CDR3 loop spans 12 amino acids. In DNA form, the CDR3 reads TGTGCCACGGGCAGGACAAATGAAAAACTGTTTTTT. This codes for CATGRTNEKLFF.

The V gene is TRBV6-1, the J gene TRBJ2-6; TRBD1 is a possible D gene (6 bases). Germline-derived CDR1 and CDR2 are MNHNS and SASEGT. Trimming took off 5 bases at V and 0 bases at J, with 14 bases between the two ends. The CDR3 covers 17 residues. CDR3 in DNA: TGTGCCAGCAGTCTGACAGGACACCACTCTGGGGCCAACGTCCTGACTTTC. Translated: CASSLTGHHSGANVLTF.

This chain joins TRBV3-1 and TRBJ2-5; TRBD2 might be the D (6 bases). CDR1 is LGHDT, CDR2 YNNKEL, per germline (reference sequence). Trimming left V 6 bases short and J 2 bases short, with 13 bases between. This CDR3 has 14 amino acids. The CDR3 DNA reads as TGTGCCAGCAGACAGGCGGGGTCACAAGAGACCCAGTACTTC. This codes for CASRQAGSQETQYF.

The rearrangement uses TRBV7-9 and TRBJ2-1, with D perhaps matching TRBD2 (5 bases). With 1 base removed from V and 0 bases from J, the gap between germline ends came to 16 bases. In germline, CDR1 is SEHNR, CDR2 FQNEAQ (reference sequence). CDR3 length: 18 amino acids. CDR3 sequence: CASSLVFLRGDSYNEQFF. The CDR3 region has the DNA TGTGCCAGCAGCTTAGTTTTCCTCCGGGGAGACTCCTACAATGAGCAGTTCTTC.

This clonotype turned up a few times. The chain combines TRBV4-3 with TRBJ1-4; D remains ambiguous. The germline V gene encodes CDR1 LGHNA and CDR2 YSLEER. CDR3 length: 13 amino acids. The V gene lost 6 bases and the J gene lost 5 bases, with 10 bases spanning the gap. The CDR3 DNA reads TGCGCCAGCAGGGACCCTCCAAATGAAAAACTGTTTTTT. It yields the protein CASRDPPNEKLFF.